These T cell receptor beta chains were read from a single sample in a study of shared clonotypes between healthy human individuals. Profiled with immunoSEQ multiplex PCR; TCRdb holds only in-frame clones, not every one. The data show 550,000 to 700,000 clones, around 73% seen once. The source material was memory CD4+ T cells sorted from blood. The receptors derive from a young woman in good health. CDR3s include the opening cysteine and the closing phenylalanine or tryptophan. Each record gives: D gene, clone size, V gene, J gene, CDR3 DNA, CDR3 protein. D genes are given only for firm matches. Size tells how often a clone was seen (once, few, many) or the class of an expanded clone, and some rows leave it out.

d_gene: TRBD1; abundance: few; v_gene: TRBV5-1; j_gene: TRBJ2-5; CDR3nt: TGCGCCAGCAGCCCGGGACAGGTTATGGTAAAAGAGACCCAGTACTTC; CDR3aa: CASSPGQVMVKETQYF
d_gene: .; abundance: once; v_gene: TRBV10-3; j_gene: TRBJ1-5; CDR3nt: TGTGCCATCAGTGAGGCGTGGAGACAGCCCCAGCATTTT; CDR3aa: CAISEAWRQPQHF
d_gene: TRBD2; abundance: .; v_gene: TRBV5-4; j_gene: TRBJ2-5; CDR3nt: TGTGCCAGCAGCGGGGCGGGAGGGGAGACCCAGTACTTC; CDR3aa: CASSGAGGETQYF
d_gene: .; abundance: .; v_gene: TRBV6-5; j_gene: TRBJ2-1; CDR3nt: TGTGCCAGCAGTTTCGCAGGGGAAACCTACAATGAGCAGTTCTTC; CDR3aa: CASSFAGETYNEQFF
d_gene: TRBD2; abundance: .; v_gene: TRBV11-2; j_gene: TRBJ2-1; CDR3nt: TGTGCCAGCAGCAATCTAGCGGGAGGTTCCTACAATGAGCAGTTCTTC; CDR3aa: CASSNLAGGSYNEQFF
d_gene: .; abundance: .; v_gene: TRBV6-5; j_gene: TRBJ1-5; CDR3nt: TGTGCCAGCAGTTACGGACAGTACAATCAGCCCCAGCATTTT; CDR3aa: CASSYGQYNQPQHF
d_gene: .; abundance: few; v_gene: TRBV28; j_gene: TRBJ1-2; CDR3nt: TGTGCCACCCCAGACAGCCGGGGCCCTAACTATGGCTACACCTTC; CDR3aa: CATPDSRGPNYGYTF
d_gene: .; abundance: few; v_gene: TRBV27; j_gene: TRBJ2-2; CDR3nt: TGTGCCAGCAGTCCGGGACCATCGTGGGGGACCGGGGAGCTGTTTTTT; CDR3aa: CASSPGPSWGTGELFF
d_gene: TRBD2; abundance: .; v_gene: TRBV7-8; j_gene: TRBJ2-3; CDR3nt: TGTGCCAGCAGCAAGCGGGACGGTACGCAGTATTTT; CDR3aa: CASSKRDGTQYF
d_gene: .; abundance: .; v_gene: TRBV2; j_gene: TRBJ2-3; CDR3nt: TGTGCCAGCAGTGACTCCCGGGGAGGCCCGGGCACAGATACGCAGTATTTT; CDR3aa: CASSDSRGGPGTDTQYF
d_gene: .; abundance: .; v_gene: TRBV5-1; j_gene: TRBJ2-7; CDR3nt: TGCGCCAGCAGCTTTGGTTCTGGAAGCTCCTACGAGCAGTACTTC; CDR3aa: CASSFGSGSSYEQYF
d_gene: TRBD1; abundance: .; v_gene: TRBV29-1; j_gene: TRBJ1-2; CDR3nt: TGCAGCGTACTCCCGGGACAGGGGGCTGGGTATGGCTACACCTTC; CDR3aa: CSVLPGQGAGYGYTF
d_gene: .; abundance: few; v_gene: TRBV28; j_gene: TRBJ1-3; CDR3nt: TGTGCCAGCAACTGGGAGGGTAACACCATATATTTT; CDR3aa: CASNWEGNTIYF
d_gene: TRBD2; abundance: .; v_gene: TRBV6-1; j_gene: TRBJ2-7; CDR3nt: TGTGCCAGCAGTGTGTCGCTAGCGGGAGGTTACTCCTACGAGCAGTACTTC; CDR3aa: CASSVSLAGGYSYEQYF
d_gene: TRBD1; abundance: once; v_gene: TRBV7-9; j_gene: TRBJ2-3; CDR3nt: TGTGCCAGCAGCTTACGGACAGGGGGTACAGATACGCAGTATTTT; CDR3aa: CASSLRTGGTDTQYF
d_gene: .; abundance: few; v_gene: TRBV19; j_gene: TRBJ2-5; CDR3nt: TGTGCCAGTAGTATGGCCGGGACTGCACAAGAGACCCAGTACTTC; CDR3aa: CASSMAGTAQETQYF
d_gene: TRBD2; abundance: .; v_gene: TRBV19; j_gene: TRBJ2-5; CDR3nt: TGTGCCAGTAGTAAATACAGTGGCCTGGCCGCGGGGGAAGAGACCCAGTACTTC; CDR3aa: CASSKYSGLAAGEETQYF
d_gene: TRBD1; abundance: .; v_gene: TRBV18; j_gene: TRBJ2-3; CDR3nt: TGTGCCAGCTCACCACCCCAGGGGGACGCAGATACGCAGTATTTT; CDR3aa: CASSPPQGDADTQYF
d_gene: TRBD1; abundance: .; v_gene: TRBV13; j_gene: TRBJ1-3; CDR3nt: TGTGCCAGCAGCACAACGACAGGGGGTAGAAACACCATATATTTT; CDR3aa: CASSTTTGGRNTIYF
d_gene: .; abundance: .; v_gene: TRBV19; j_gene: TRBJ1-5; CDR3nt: TGTGCCAGTAGTACCCCCACAGGCGATCAGCCCCAGCATTTT; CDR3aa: CASSTPTGDQPQHF
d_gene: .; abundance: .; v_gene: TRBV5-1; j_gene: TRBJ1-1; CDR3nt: TGCGCCAGCAGCTTGATCCCCGGGACGGCGTTGAACACTGAAGCTTTCTTT; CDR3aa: CASSLIPGTALNTEAFF
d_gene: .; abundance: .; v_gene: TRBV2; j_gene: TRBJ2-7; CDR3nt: TGTGCCAGCGAAGGGGCAGGGACCTTATACGAGCAGTACTTC; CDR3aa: CASEGAGTLYEQYF
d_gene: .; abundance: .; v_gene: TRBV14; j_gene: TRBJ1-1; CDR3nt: TGTGCCAGCACCCGACGGATGAACACTGAAGCTTTCTTT; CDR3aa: CASTRRMNTEAFF
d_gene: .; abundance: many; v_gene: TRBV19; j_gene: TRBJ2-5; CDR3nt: TGTGCCAGTAGTATTATCGGGGGCGGGGAGACCCAGTACTTC; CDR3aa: CASSIIGGGETQYF
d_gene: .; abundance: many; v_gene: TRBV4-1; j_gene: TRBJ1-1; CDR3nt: TGCGCCAGCAGCCAAGTAACAGCGAACACTGAAGCTTTCTTT; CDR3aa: CASSQVTANTEAFF
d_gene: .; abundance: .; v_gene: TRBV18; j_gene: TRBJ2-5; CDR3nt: TGTGCCAGCTCATCGACGTCAGGACAGCAAGAGACCCAGTACTTC; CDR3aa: CASSSTSGQQETQYF
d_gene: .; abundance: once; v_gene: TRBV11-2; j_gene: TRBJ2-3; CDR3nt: TGTGCCAGCAGCTTACTCTCCCGAGATACGCAGTATTTT; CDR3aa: CASSLLSRDTQYF
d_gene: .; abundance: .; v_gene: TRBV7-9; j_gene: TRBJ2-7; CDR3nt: TGTGCCAGCAGCTTAAGTCGGCAGTCCTACGAGCAGTACTTC; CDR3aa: CASSLSRQSYEQYF
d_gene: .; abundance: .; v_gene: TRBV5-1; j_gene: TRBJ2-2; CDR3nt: TGCGCCAGCAGCTTGGTGGAGGATAGCACCGGGGAGCTGTTTTTT; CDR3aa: CASSLVEDSTGELFF
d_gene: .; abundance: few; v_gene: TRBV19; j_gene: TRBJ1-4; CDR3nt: TGTGCCAGTAGTAACAGTGGGATGGGCAGTGAAAAACTGTTTTTT; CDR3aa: CASSNSGMGSEKLFF
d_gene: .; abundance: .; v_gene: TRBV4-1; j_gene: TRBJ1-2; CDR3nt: TGCGCCAGCAGCGCCCGGCCCCGAGGTTTCGATGGCTACACCTTC; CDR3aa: CASSARPRGFDGYTF
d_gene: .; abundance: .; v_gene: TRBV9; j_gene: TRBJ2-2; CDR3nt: TGTGCCAGCAGCGTCGAGGCCGGGACATTTTCCGGGGAGCTGTTTTTT; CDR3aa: CASSVEAGTFSGELFF
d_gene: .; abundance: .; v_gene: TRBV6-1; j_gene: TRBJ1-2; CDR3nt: TGTGCCAGCCTTGAGGGGGTCTCGGGAGGCTACACCTTC; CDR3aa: CASLEGVSGGYTF
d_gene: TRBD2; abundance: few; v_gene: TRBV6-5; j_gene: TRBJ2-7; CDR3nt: TGTGCCAGCAAAGCACTTAGCGGGACGGCCTACGAGCAGTACTTC; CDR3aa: CASKALSGTAYEQYF
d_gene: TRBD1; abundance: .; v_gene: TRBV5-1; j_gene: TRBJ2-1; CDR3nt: TGCGCCAGCAGCTTGGACCGGGACAGGGGCCGTAATGAGCAGTTCTTC; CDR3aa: CASSLDRDRGRNEQFF
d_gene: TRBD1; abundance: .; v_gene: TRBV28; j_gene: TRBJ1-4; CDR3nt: TGTGCCAGCAGTTCACAGGGGACAGGATACAATGAAAAACTGTTTTTT; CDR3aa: CASSSQGTGYNEKLFF
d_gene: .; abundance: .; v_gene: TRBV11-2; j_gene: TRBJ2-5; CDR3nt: TGTGCCAGCAGCTTAACTGTTTGGCAGGGGCAAGAGACCCAGTACTTC; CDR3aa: CASSLTVWQGQETQYF
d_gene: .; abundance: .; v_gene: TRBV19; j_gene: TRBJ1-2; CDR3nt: TGTGCCAGTACACCACGACTTACCTCGCATGGCTACACCTTC; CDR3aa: CASTPRLTSHGYTF
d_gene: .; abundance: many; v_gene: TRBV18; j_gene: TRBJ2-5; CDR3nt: TGTGCCAGCTCACCCCCCCAGGGAGGCTCCCAAGAGACCCAGTACTTC; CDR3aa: CASSPPQGGSQETQYF
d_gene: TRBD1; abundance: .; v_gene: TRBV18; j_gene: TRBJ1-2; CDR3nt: TGTGCCAGCTCACCTGGACAGGGGCTTAACTATGGCTACACCTTC; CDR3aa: CASSPGQGLNYGYTF
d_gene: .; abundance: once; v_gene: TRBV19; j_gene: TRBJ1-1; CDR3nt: TGTGCCAGTAGCGAAAGGGGTCCCTCGGCTTTCTTT; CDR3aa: CASSERGPSAFF
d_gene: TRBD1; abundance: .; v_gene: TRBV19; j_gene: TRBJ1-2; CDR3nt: TGTGCCAGTAGATCGACAGGGTATGGCTACACCTTC; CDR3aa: CASRSTGYGYTF
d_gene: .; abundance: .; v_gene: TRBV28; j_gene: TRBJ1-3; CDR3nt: TGTGCCAGCAGTTTAGGGCTCGGGGTACTCTCTGGAAACACCATATATTTT; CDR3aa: CASSLGLGVLSGNTIYF
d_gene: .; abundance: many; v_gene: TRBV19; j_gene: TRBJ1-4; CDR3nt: TGTGCCAGTAGTGACGAGGGGGCAACTAATGAAAAACTGTTTTTT; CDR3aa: CASSDEGATNEKLFF